This is a list of T cell receptor beta chains from one sample in a study of response to subunit inactivated influenza vaccine. MiXCR, applied by TCRdb to the RT-PCR reads, yields one record per CDR3 protein. In the table there are some 600,000 distinct CDR3 sequences, about 15% of which are singletons. The sample was PBMCs from blood, taken roughly 2 weeks before vaccination. These receptors originate from a man aged 50-59 years who received an inactivated influenza vaccine. Each CDR3 is given with its conserved first and last residue. The order of the fields is J gene, clone size, D gene, CDR3 length, V gene, CDR3 protein, CDR3 DNA. A D gene is named only where the DNA matches it firmly. Only some rows state a clone size, as once, few, many or a class for expanded clones.

j_gene: TRBJ2-7; abundance: NA; d_gene: NA; len: 13; v_gene: TRBV25-1; CDR3aa: CASSDARGTEQYF; CDR3nt: TGTGCCAGCAGTGATGCGAGGGGGACCGAGCAGTACTTC
j_gene: TRBJ2-7; abundance: NA; d_gene: TRBD2; len: 15; v_gene: TRBV7-8; CDR3aa: CASSPGVAGVYEQYF; CDR3nt: TGTGCCAGCAGCCCGGGGGTAGCGGGCGTCTACGAGCAGTACTTC
j_gene: TRBJ2-2; abundance: NA; d_gene: NA; len: 15; v_gene: TRBV24-1; CDR3aa: CATTTGSSNTGELFF; CDR3nt: TGTGCCACCACGACCGGGAGCTCGAACACCGGGGAGCTGTTTTTT
j_gene: TRBJ2-7; abundance: few; d_gene: NA; len: 17; v_gene: TRBV4-3; CDR3aa: CASSQNVGGEVSYEQYF; CDR3nt: TGCGCCAGCAGCCAGAACGTAGGGGGAGAGGTCTCCTACGAGCAGTACTTC
j_gene: TRBJ2-4; abundance: few; d_gene: TRBD1; len: 14; v_gene: TRBV5-1; CDR3aa: CASSSGQGLNIQYF; CDR3nt: TGCGCCAGCAGCTCAGGACAGGGTTTGAACATTCAGTACTTC
j_gene: TRBJ2-7; abundance: few; d_gene: NA; len: 13; v_gene: TRBV29-1; CDR3aa: CSVLTTDSYEQYF; CDR3nt: TGCAGCGTACTGACCACCGACAGCTACGAGCAGTACTTC
j_gene: TRBJ1-3; abundance: few; d_gene: NA; len: 15; v_gene: TRBV12-3/TRBV12-4; CDR3aa: CASRRSGGSGNTIYF; CDR3nt: TGTGCCAGCAGACGGAGCGGGGGGTCTGGAAACACCATATATTTT
j_gene: TRBJ2-3; abundance: many; d_gene: NA; len: 15; v_gene: TRBV20-1; CDR3aa: CSASGGGGGSDTQYF; CDR3nt: TGCAGTGCTAGCGGAGGGGGCGGGGGGTCGGATACGCAGTATTTT
j_gene: TRBJ2-3; abundance: many; d_gene: TRBD1; len: 14; v_gene: TRBV18; CDR3aa: CASSPRTGGDTQYF; CDR3nt: TGTGCCAGCTCACCTAGGACAGGTGGCGATACGCAGTATTTT
j_gene: TRBJ2-1; abundance: few; d_gene: NA; len: 14; v_gene: TRBV15; CDR3aa: CATSRGTGDNEQFF; CDR3nt: TGTGCCACCAGCAGAGGGACTGGAGACAATGAGCAGTTCTTC
j_gene: TRBJ1-1; abundance: NA; d_gene: NA; len: 16; v_gene: TRBV27; CDR3aa: CASSLLRSDRRTEAFF; CDR3nt: TGTGCCAGCAGTTTATTGAGGTCGGATCGGCGCACTGAAGCTTTCTTT
j_gene: TRBJ2-2; abundance: many; d_gene: NA; len: 15; v_gene: TRBV7-2; CDR3aa: CASSLAGPGTGELFF; CDR3nt: TGTGCCAGCAGCTTAGCGGGCCCAGGGACCGGGGAGCTGTTTTTT
j_gene: TRBJ2-1; abundance: few; d_gene: NA; len: 13; v_gene: TRBV20-1; CDR3aa: CSARRRGTDEQFF; CDR3nt: TGCAGTGCTAGACGGAGAGGTACAGATGAGCAGTTCTTC
j_gene: TRBJ1-2; abundance: NA; d_gene: NA; len: 14; v_gene: TRBV12-3/TRBV12-4; CDR3aa: CASSSGGGFYGYTF; CDR3nt: TGTGCCAGCAGCTCCGGTGGGGGGTTCTATGGCTACACCTTC
j_gene: TRBJ2-1; abundance: NA; d_gene: TRBD2; len: 12; v_gene: TRBV20-1; CDR3aa: CSASAGGNEQFF; CDR3nt: TGCAGTGCTAGCGCGGGGGGCAATGAGCAGTTCTTC
j_gene: TRBJ2-5; abundance: few; d_gene: NA; len: 12; v_gene: TRBV3-1; CDR3aa: CASSQTKETQYF; CDR3nt: TGTGCCAGCAGCCAAACTAAAGAGACCCAGTACTTC
j_gene: TRBJ2-2; abundance: NA; d_gene: NA; len: 16; v_gene: TRBV4-2; CDR3aa: CASSQAVGDSGGELFF; CDR3nt: TGTGCCAGCAGCCAAGCAGTAGGGGATTCGGGCGGGGAGCTGTTTTTT
j_gene: TRBJ1-6; abundance: few; d_gene: NA; len: 18; v_gene: TRBV6-5; CDR3aa: CASSYTRDLRQYNSPLHF; CDR3nt: TGTGCCAGCAGTTACACGAGGGACCTACGACAATATAATTCACCCCTCCACTTT
j_gene: TRBJ2-1; abundance: few; d_gene: TRBD1; len: 16; v_gene: TRBV7-2; CDR3aa: CASSLARQGPYNEQFF; CDR3nt: TGTGCCAGCAGCTTAGCGCGACAGGGCCCCTACAATGAGCAGTTCTTC
j_gene: TRBJ2-1; abundance: few; d_gene: TRBD2; len: 15; v_gene: TRBV27; CDR3aa: CASSLVLAGVAEQFF; CDR3nt: TGTGCCAGCAGTTTAGTCCTAGCGGGAGTTGCTGAGCAGTTCTTC
j_gene: TRBJ1-2; abundance: many; d_gene: NA; len: 14; v_gene: TRBV15; CDR3aa: CATSRDLTDYGYTF; CDR3nt: TGTGCCACCAGCAGAGACCTGACAGACTATGGCTACACCTTC
j_gene: TRBJ2-2; abundance: many; d_gene: TRBD1; len: 15; v_gene: TRBV5-1; CDR3aa: CASSFADRDTGELFF; CDR3nt: TGCGCCAGCAGCTTCGCGGACAGGGACACCGGGGAGCTGTTTTTT
j_gene: TRBJ1-1; abundance: few; d_gene: NA; len: 15; v_gene: TRBV5-1; CDR3aa: CASSWRGGANTEAFF; CDR3nt: TGCGCCAGCAGCTGGAGGGGAGGGGCGAACACTGAAGCTTTCTTT